The 18 T cell receptor beta chains given below trace back to one sample, sequenced in a study of shared clonotypes between healthy human individuals. Here immunoSEQ multiplex PCR was the method, and the copy in TCRdb shows in-frame clones only, minus some. The sample comprises 950,000 to 1,300,000 clones, roughly 75% of which are singletons, and around 1.4% rests with the top ten. Sequenced: memory CD4+ T cells sorted from blood. Subset in this sample: CD45RA-negative fraction. All receptors derive from a man younger than 30 in good health.

This clone appeared once. The V and J genes are TRBV5-4 and TRBJ1-6, with 7 nucleotides matching TRBD1. Germline lookup yields CDR1 SGHNT and CDR2 YYREEE (reference sequence). This CDR3 has 16 residues. Trimming at V came to 0 bases and at J to 9 bases, leaving 9 bases not matched to a gene. CDR3: CASSLAPDREGSPLHF. CDR3 bases: TGTGCCAGCAGCTTGGCTCCCGACAGGGAGGGTTCACCCCTCCACTTT.

This clone was picked up one time. The V and J genes are TRBV15 and TRBJ2-5; tentatively, D is TRBD2 (6 bases). V was shortened by 1 base and J by 2 bases, with 8 bases between the two germline ends. Germline CDR1 and CDR2: LNHNV and YYDKDF (reference sequence). This CDR3 spans 14 amino acids. CDR3 DNA: TGTGCCACCAGCAGAGGCGCGGGGCAAGAGACCCAGTACTTC. Translated: CATSRGAGQETQYF.

The chain combines TRBV6-1 with TRBJ2-7; 7 bases are shared with TRBD2. The CDR3 extends over 14 amino acids. V dropped 8 bases and J dropped 7; count of bases not matched to a gene: 14. CDR1 and CDR2 (germline): MNHNS, SASEGT. The CDR3 here is CASRGDGSFEEQYF. Here the CDR3 DNA reads TGTGCCAGCCGGGGGGACGGGTCGTTTGAGGAGCAGTACTTC.

The V gene is TRBV11-2, the J gene TRBJ2-5; TRBD1 agrees at 8 bases. Trimming cost V 4 bases and J 4 bases; bases outside gene matches: 8. From germline, CDR1 is SGHAT and CDR2 FQNNGV. There are 15 residues in the CDR3. DNA for the CDR3: TGTGCCAGCAGCTCAGGGGGCGCATCGGGAGAGACCCAGTACTTC. As protein: CASSSGGASGETQYF.

The chain has TRBV5-1 and TRBJ2-7, with 11 bases identical to TRBD2. This CDR3 comprises 14 residues. Trimming at V came to 7 bases and at J to 4 bases, leaving 7 bases not matched to a gene. The germline V gene has CDR1 SGHRS and CDR2 YFSETQ. The DNA of the CDR3 is TGCGCCAGCGGTTTAGCGGGAGGGCCGTACGAGCAGTACTTC. It is translated as CASGLAGGPYEQYF.

This clone was observed once. Other DNA sequences in this sample translate to the same CDR3. The CDR3: CASSRGENTEAFF. CDR3 nucleotides: TGTGCCAGCAGCCGCGGGGAGAACACTGAAGCTTTCTTT. J is TRBJ1-1 and V is TRBV11-2; D remains ambiguous. Trimming stripped 5 bases from V and 1 base from J, with 8 bases between. The CDR3 totals 13 residues. CDR1 is SGHAT and CDR2 is FQNNGV in the germline V gene.

V is TRBV7-2 and J is TRBJ1-3, with D possibly TRBD1 on 5 matching bases. Germline CDR1 and CDR2: SGHTA and FQGNSA. The CDR3 sequence is 16 residues long. V dropped 1 base and J dropped 1 base, with 11 bases sitting between them. The CDR3: CASSLGARQSGNTIYF. The CDR3 coding sequence is TGTGCCAGCAGCTTAGGGGCGAGACAGTCTGGAAACACCATATATTTT.

The chain combines TRBV7-2 with TRBJ2-5, with TRBD2 identical over 7 bases. Judging by the DNA end, TRBJ2-7 fits better; the J call may be wrong. Germline CDR1 SGHTA, CDR2 FQGNSA. This CDR3 region has 15 residues. The CDR3 nucleotides are TGTGCCAGCAGCTTAGCGGCGGGAGCCTCCTACGAGCAGTACTTC. It is translated as CASSLAAGASYEQYF.

The V gene is TRBV5-6, the J gene TRBJ2-7, with D tentatively TRBD1 or TRBD2 (5 bases each). The CDR3 is 15 amino acids. Germline lookup yields CDR1 SGHDT and CDR2 YYEEEE. V was cut by 5 bases and J by 4 bases, with 19 bases left in between. The chain's CDR3 is CASRGSRAGRYEQYF. The CDR3 DNA sequence: TGTGCCAGCAGGGGGAGTAGGGCAGGGCGATACGAGCAGTACTTC.

This clone was counted ten times or more. This chain uses TRBV30 with TRBJ1-1, with TRBD1 matching 9 bases. Germline V gene lookup returns CDR1 GTSNPN and CDR2 SVGIG (reference sequence). Unmatched junction bases numbered 9, after V lost 4 bases and J lost 6 bases. This CDR3 contains 14 residues. DNA for the CDR3: TGTGCCTGGACCTTCCGGGACAGGGAGGCTGAAGCTTTCTTT. Its protein is CAWTFRDREAEAFF.

V is TRBV7-2 and J is TRBJ2-5, with 10 bases fitting TRBD2. The ends lost 5 bases at V and 2 bases at J; junction bases unmatched: 5. The germline V gene has CDR1 SGHTA and CDR2 FQGNSA. The CDR3 runs to 15 residues. The CDR3: CASSLSGRQQETQYF. The CDR3 DNA reads as TGTGCCAGCAGCCTTAGCGGGAGGCAACAAGAGACCCAGTACTTC.

This clone turned up a few times. This chain joins TRBV28 and TRBJ1-2; D perhaps matches TRBD1 (5 bases). The germline V gene encodes CDR1 MDHEN and CDR2 SYDVKM. CDR3 length: 12 amino acids. The V end lost 5 bases, the J end lost 2 bases, and 6 bases lay between the germline ends. The CDR3 reads CASSRGNYGYTF. Here the CDR3 DNA reads TGTGCCAGCAGTCGGGGGAACTATGGCTACACCTTC.

The chain carries TRBV10-3 and TRBJ2-7; 10 bases fit TRBD2. V lost 3 bases and J lost 6; bases outside the gene matches: 5. Germline CDR1 is ENHRY and CDR2 is SYGVKD. This CDR3 is built from 14 residues. Here the CDR3 reads CAISELAGRGEQYF. CDR3 coding DNA: TGTGCCATCAGTGAACTAGCGGGACGTGGCGAGCAGTACTTC.

V usage is TRBV9 and J usage is TRBJ2-2; 8 nucleotides agree with TRBD1. J gave up 5 bases and V 3 bases, and 9 bases lay outside the gene matches. CDR1 is SGDLS, CDR2 YYNGEE, per germline. The CDR3 extends over 16 amino acids. CDR3 amino acids: CASSGRGDRKTGELFF. The CDR3 DNA is TGTGCCAGCAGCGGACGAGGGGACAGGAAAACCGGGGAGCTGTTTTTT.

The V call is TRBV7-9, the J call TRBJ2-2; TRBD1 matches 10 bases. Germline trimming cut 2 bases from V and 7 bases from J; bases unmatched to any gene: 10. The CDR3 is 17 amino acids. Germline CDR1 reads SEHNR; CDR2 reads FQNEAQ (reference sequence). The CDR3 DNA reads TGTGCCAGCAGCTTACCGGGACAGGGGAGTTCTGTCGGGGAGCTGTTTTTT. This sequence encodes CASSLPGQGSSVGELFF.

This clone showed up just a few times. The chain carries TRBV18 and TRBJ2-5, with 7 bases that match TRBD2. This CDR3 contains 16 residues. V was pared by 3 bases and J by 4 bases, with 11 bases of the junction left unmatched. Germline V gene lookup returns CDR1 KGHSH and CDR2 LQKENI. This CDR3 is CASSPETRGRGETQYF. CDR3 sequence (DNA): TGTGCCAGCTCACCCGAGACTAGAGGGAGGGGAGAGACCCAGTACTTC.

The gene calls are TRBV5-1 and TRBJ2-3; D ambiguous. V lost 1 base to trimming and J lost 5 bases, with 5 bases between them. This CDR3 is built from 12 residues. Germline V gene sequence: CDR1 SGHRS, CDR2 YFSETQ. CDR3 sequence: CASSLKGDTQYF. CDR3 coding DNA: TGCGCCAGCAGCTTGAAGGGAGATACGCAGTATTTT.

About this clone itself: This could be a read error, since a much larger clone is one nucleotide away. Other DNA sequences in the same sample also yield this CDR3. The rearrangement uses TRBV7-9 and TRBJ2-5; possibly TRBD2 for D (5 bases). The V and J ends lost 0 bases and 5 bases respectively, with 7 bases between them. The CDR3 loop spans 13 amino acids. Germline CDR1 reads SEHNR; CDR2 reads FQNEAQ (reference sequence). The DNA of the CDR3 is TGTGCCAGCAGCTTAGCGGGAGCGGAGACCCAGTACTTC. Amino acids: CASSLAGAETQYF.